This T cell receptor beta chain comes out of a study of T-cell reconstitution after alpha-beta-depleted transplantation in children. Study-wide points: Where some patients showed high TCRbeta diversity at day 60, it came from recipient T cells and thymic progenitors that had survived. T-cell numbers and diversity, one year after transplant, stemmed largely from T cells that were newly produced. Reported findings indicate that, about two months after transplant, alpha-beta T cells came from several hundred expanded clones, which were derived from non-depleted graft cells.

Preparation of the TCRbeta library used unique molecular identifiers. TCRdb independently ran MiXCR on the PCR reads; one entry per CDR3 protein. Among around 700,000 distinct CDR3 sequences listed, over 10% were seen once. Points on this clonotype: Its antigen is unidentified.

Germline V gene sequence: CDR1 SGHRS, CDR2 YFSETQ. Trimming left V 0 bases short and J 5 bases short, with 18 bases between. CDR3 length equals 17 residues. The specimen comprised PBMCs, sampled before TCRalphabeta/CD19-depleted stem cell transplant. The chain employs TRBV5-1 and TRBJ2-1, with a weak D call TRBD1 (6 bases). This receptor was taken from a girl aged 2-15 years with congenital amegakaryocytic thrombocytopenia, due to receive a stem cell transplant. CDR3 residues: CASSLARGPRIDNEQFF. Written as DNA, the CDR3 is TGCGCCAGCAGCTTGGCCAGGGGACCCCGAATAGACAATGAGCAGTTCTTC.